These 25 T cell receptor beta chains were all obtained from the same sample, sequenced in a study of vaccination and CD4 T cells after COVID-19. TCRdb used MiXCR to reprocess the PCR reads, holding one entry per CDR3 protein. Of just over 35,000 distinct CDR3 sequences listed, around 33% are singletons. Documented time point: late sampling 161 to 241 days after vaccination in three convalescent patients. The specimen comprised CD4+ T cells from blood, sampled about 7 months after SARS-CoV-2 vaccination. The receptors derive from a human donor who had recovered from COVID-19.

This clonotype showed up just a few times. V is TRBV20-1 and J is TRBJ2-2; TRBD2 agrees at 9 bases. CDR3 length: 15 amino acids. V shed 0 bases and J 8 bases; nucleotides not matched to a gene: 7. From germline, CDR1 is DFQATT and CDR2 SNEGSKA (reference sequence). CDR3 sequence reads: CSARDRVAGAGELFF. The CDR3 nucleotides are TGCAGTGCTAGAGATCGAGTAGCGGGAGCTGGGGAGCTGTTTTTT.

The V call is TRBV5-4, the J call TRBJ2-7; weak D call: TRBD1 (6 bases). The CDR3 sequence is 13 residues long. CDR1 and CDR2 (germline): SGHNT, YYREEE (reference sequence). Deletions cut 2 bases from V and 6 bases from J, with 12 bases between. CDR3 residues: CASSLDRKGEQYF. DNA of the CDR3: TGTGCCAGCAGCTTAGACAGGAAGGGCGAGCAGTACTTC.

This chain connects TRBV4-3 to TRBJ2-5, with a weak D call TRBD1 (5 bases). Trimming shortened V by 3 bases and J by 4 bases, and 12 bases separated the two germline ends. The CDR3 sequence is 14 residues long. Germline V CDR1 and CDR2: LGHNA, YSLEER. CDR3 DNA sequence: TGCGCCAGCAGCCAGGACACAAAGGGAGAGACCCAGTACTTC. The encoded protein is CASSQDTKGETQYF.

The gene calls are TRBV20-1 and TRBJ2-7; 7 bases are a match to TRBD2. With 6 bases clipped from V and 0 bases from J, the junction kept 8 bases outside the gene matches. The CDR3 is 14 residues long. Germline V gene sequence: CDR1 DFQATT, CDR2 SNEGSKA (reference sequence). The CDR3, as DNA: TGCAGTGCACTCGGACTAGTTAGCTCCTACGAGCAGTACTTC. Protein product: CSALGLVSSYEQYF.

The table lists this clonotype with a few counts. This chain joins TRBV6-4 and TRBJ2-3; the match to TRBD2 covers 10 bases. The CDR3 is 16 amino acids. Germline V gene sequence: CDR1 MRHNA, CDR2 SNTAGT. The V gene end was trimmed by 4 bases and the J gene end by 4 bases; junction bases not matched to a gene: 8. CDR3 nucleotide sequence: TGTGCCAGCAGTGCATCGGGGCTAGCGGGAGCAGATACGCAGTATTTT. It specifies CASSASGLAGADTQYF.

The chain joins TRBV7-9 to TRBJ1-4; D ambiguous. Trimming shortened V by 5 bases and J by 5 bases, and 15 bases separated the two germline ends. Germline values: CDR1 SEHNR, CDR2 FQNEAQ (reference sequence). The CDR3 runs 15 residues. As DNA, the CDR3 is TGTGCCAGCAGCCTCACGGAGTCATCGAATGAAAAACTGTTTTTT. Translation gives CASSLTESSNEKLFF.

This chain connects TRBV20-1 to TRBJ1-5; TRBD1 matches 8 bases. The CDR3 covers 16 residues. With V trimmed by 3 bases and J by 5 bases, 12 bases remained unmatched. Germline CDR1 is DFQATT and CDR2 is SNEGSKA (reference sequence). CDR3 amino acids: CSARAIGSGGYQPQHF. The CDR3 DNA is TGCAGTGCTAGGGCTATAGGGTCAGGGGGCTATCAGCCCCAGCATTTT.

The rearrangement links TRBV6-1 to TRBJ2-3; D is ambiguous. V lost 3 bases and J 6 bases, leaving 7 bases between the germline ends. Germline-derived CDR1 and CDR2 are MNHNS and SASEGT. The CDR3 is made up of 12 amino acids. The CDR3 sequence: CASSEGWDTQYF. The CDR3 DNA reads as TGTGCCAGCAGTGAGGGGTGGGATACGCAGTATTTT.

This clonotype was seen a handful of times. The rearrangement uses TRBV19 and TRBJ1-5, with D perhaps TRBD1 (5 bases). This CDR3 comprises 17 residues. V was pared by 7 bases and J by 0 bases, with 19 bases between. Germline V gene data show CDR1 as LNHDA and CDR2 as SQIVND (reference sequence). The CDR3 DNA reads as TGTGCCAGTAAGGGAGAGAGGCAGAGGGGTAGCAATCAGCCCCAGCATTTT. As protein: CASKGERQRGSNQPQHF.

This clonotype was seen only a few times. The rearrangement links TRBV7-9 to TRBJ2-3; tentatively, D is TRBD1 or TRBD2 (5 bases each). From germline, CDR1 is SEHNR and CDR2 FQNEAQ (reference sequence). Trimming removed 4 bases from V and 6 bases from J, with 26 bases in between. The CDR3 is 18 amino acids. CDR3 amino acids: CASSSDPGDRIRPDTQYF. The CDR3, as DNA: TGTGCCAGCAGCTCCGACCCCGGGGACCGCATTCGTCCGGATACGCAGTATTTT. The complete variable domain, with remaining parts taken from reference TRBV7-9 and TRBJ2-3, reads DTGVSQNPRHKITKRGQNVTFRCDPISEHNRLYWYRQTLGQGPEFLTYFQNEAQLEKSRLLSDRFSAERPKGSFSTLEIQRTEQGDSAMYLCASSSDPGDRIRPDTQYFGPGTRLTVL.

This clonotype came up a few times. This chain joins TRBV28 and TRBJ1-5, with 10 bases that match TRBD1. The germline CDR1 and CDR2 sequences are MDHEN and SYDVKM. Trimming at V came to 4 bases and at J to 4 bases, leaving 1 base not matched to a gene. The CDR3 contains 14 residues. CDR3 DNA sequence: TGTGCCAGCAGTTGGGACAGGGGAAATCAGCCCCAGCATTTT. Residues: CASSWDRGNQPQHF.

V is TRBV2 and J is TRBJ1-1; D is perhaps TRBD1 (6 bases). The V and J ends lost 3 bases and 8 bases respectively, with 16 bases between them. The CDR3 runs 14 residues. Per germline, CDR1 SNHLY and CDR2 FYNNEI. The CDR3: CASSEEGGTGEAFF. In DNA form, the CDR3 reads TGTGCCAGCAGTGAGGAAGGGGGTACAGGGGAAGCTTTCTTT.

By share, this clonotype ranks as medium-sized (0.01 to 0.1%). V is TRBV19 and J is TRBJ1-5; 7 bases match TRBD1. V dropped 5 bases and J dropped 9; count of bases not matched to a gene: 13. CDR1 is LNHDA and CDR2 is SQIVND in the germline V gene (reference sequence). The CDR3 contains 15 residues. Here the CDR3 reads CASSGRDRLQRPQHF. As DNA, the CDR3 is TGTGCCAGTAGTGGCCGGGACAGATTACAGCGGCCCCAGCATTTT.

This clonotype was observed many times. V is TRBV15 and J is TRBJ2-3, with 9 bases matching TRBD2. V lost 1 base and J lost 4; bases outside the gene matches: 3. The CDR3 contains 15 residues. CDR1 LNHNV and CDR2 YYDKDF come from the germline V gene (reference sequence). CDR3 DNA sequence: TGTGCCACCAGCAGAGTAGCGGGAGCCGCAGATACGCAGTATTTT. It specifies CATSRVAGAADTQYF.

This sequence joins TRBV5-1 and TRBJ2-2; no clear D gene. Trimming left V 10 bases short and J 0 bases short, with 13 bases between. The CDR3 contains 14 residues. Germline values: CDR1 SGHRS, CDR2 YFSETQ. The CDR3 bases are TGCGCCTGGGCGGCGAGACCGAACACCGGGGAGCTGTTTTTT. Amino acids: CAWAARPNTGELFF.

V gene TRBV27 combines with J gene TRBJ2-7, with a weak D call TRBD1 (5 bases). Germline V gene data show CDR1 as MNHEY and CDR2 as SMNVEV (reference sequence). The CDR3 has 15 residues. V was shortened by 0 bases and J by 4 bases, with 13 bases between the two germline ends. The CDR3 DNA reads as TGTGCCAGCAGTTTATCTAGGACACCAGTATACGAGCAGTACTTC. Protein sequence: CASSLSRTPVYEQYF.

In this sample, this clonotype turned up a few times. This chain uses TRBV20-1 with TRBJ2-3; no clear D gene. Germline V gene data show CDR1 as DFQATT and CDR2 as SNEGSKA (reference sequence). The CDR3 is 16 residues long. The ends were cut back, 0 bases at V and 5 bases at J, with 18 bases in the middle. The CDR3 here is CSARDFRLGYGDTQYF. CDR3 nucleotide sequence: TGCAGTGCTAGAGATTTCCGGTTAGGGTATGGAGATACGCAGTATTTT.

This clonotype was picked up a small number of times. This chain uses TRBV28 with TRBJ1-2; 10 nucleotides match TRBD1. The germline V gene has CDR1 MDHEN and CDR2 SYDVKM. The CDR3 covers 12 residues. Trimming cost V 10 bases and J 7 bases; bases outside gene matches: 6. The CDR3 spells CATGQGDAGYTF. In nucleotides, the CDR3 is TGTGCCACCGGACAGGGGGATGCTGGCTACACCTTC.

This chain connects TRBV6-5 to TRBJ1-1; D call uncertain. Trimming stripped 2 bases from V and 4 bases from J, with 20 bases between. Germline loops: CDR1 MNHEY, CDR2 SVGAGI. The CDR3 loop spans 17 amino acids. CDR3 protein: CASSYEVFGDWATEAFF. The CDR3 coding sequence is TGTGCCAGCAGTTACGAGGTTTTTGGGGATTGGGCCACTGAAGCTTTCTTT.

The rearrangement joins TRBV28 to TRBJ2-1, with TRBD2 identical over 9 bases. CDR1 and CDR2 from the germline V gene are MDHEN and SYDVKM. This CDR3 comprises 15 residues. The junction had 10 bases not matched to a gene; V was cut back by 6 bases and J by 7 bases. CDR3 loop: CASSRASGTRNEQFF. CDR3 bases: TGTGCCAGCAGCCGTGCTAGCGGGACGCGGAATGAGCAGTTCTTC.

This rearrangement joins TRBV6-1 to TRBJ2-5, with TRBD2 identical over 8 bases. The CDR3 sequence is 12 residues long. Germline V CDR1 and CDR2: MNHNS, SASEGT. Germline trimming cut 7 bases from V and 5 bases from J; bases unmatched to any gene: 3. Written as DNA, the CDR3 is TGTGCCAGCAAAGCTAGCGGGGAGACCCAGTACTTC. Protein sequence: CASKASGETQYF.

The genes are TRBV5-8 and TRBJ1-5, with 10 bases identical to TRBD1. The CDR3 totals 15 residues. CDR1 and CDR2 from the germline V gene are SGHTS and YDEGEE. Unmatched junction bases numbered 2, after V lost 3 bases and J lost 2 bases. This chain's CDR3 is CASSSGTGGNQPQHF. The CDR3 nucleotides read TGTGCCAGCAGCTCCGGGACAGGGGGCAATCAGCCCCAGCATTTT.

This chain links TRBV6-1 with TRBJ2-2; D gene uncertain. The CDR3 loop spans 13 amino acids. The germline CDR1 and CDR2 sequences are MNHNS and SASEGT. V was clipped by 8 bases and J by 5 bases, with 12 bases between them. CDR3 sequence: CASHTGETGELFF. DNA for the CDR3: TGTGCCAGCCACACTGGGGAAACCGGGGAGCTGTTTTTT.

This clonotype was counted only a few times. The V gene is TRBV28, the J gene TRBJ2-5; the D gene could be TRBD1 or TRBD2 (5 bases each). Trimming removed 8 bases at V and 1 base at J, with 17 bases between. Looked up from germline, CDR1 is MDHEN and CDR2 is SYDVKM. This CDR3 spans 15 amino acids. The CDR3 DNA is TGTGCCAGCCGGGGTCAGGGTTCTCGCCAAGAGACCCAGTACTTC. This codes for CASRGQGSRQETQYF.

This clonotype has a handful of counts. The chain combines TRBV7-9 with TRBJ2-3; 13 bases match TRBD2. J was trimmed by 6 bases and V by 5 bases; bases with no gene match: 8. Looked up from germline, CDR1 is SEHNR and CDR2 is FQNEAQ (reference sequence). The CDR3 loop spans 16 amino acids. This CDR3 reads CASSKTGTSGTDTQYF. The CDR3 DNA reads TGTGCCAGCAGCAAAACCGGGACTAGCGGGACGGATACGCAGTATTTT.